This T cell receptor (beta chain) was sequenced in a study of cytomegalovirus exposure and HLA in healthy donors. This clone counts as medium-sized (0.01 to 0.1%) by frequency. Both 60 Vbeta primers and 13 Jbeta primers went into the PCR. TCRdb's table, derived via immunoSEQ multiplex PCR, lists solely in-frame clones and lacks some. This table holds roughly 88,000 clones. This CDR3 is 13 amino acids long. Germline V lookup: CDR1 SGHDT, CDR2 YYEEEE. The germline V and J ends were trimmed by 1 base and 5 bases, with 9 bases remaining between them. The rearrangement links TRBV5-6 to TRBJ2-5, with TRBD1 as a possible D gene (6 bases). This TCR was sampled from a man aged 50 to 60 in good health and CMV-seropositive. Sequenced: PBMCs. Here the CDR3 DNA reads TGTGCCAGCAGCTTGTTGAGGGGGGAGACCCAGTACTTC. Its translation: CASSLLRGETQYF. Together with reference TRBV5-6 and TRBJ2-5, the CDR3 gives the full variable domain: DAGVTQSPTHLIKTRGQQVTLRCSPKSGHDTVSWYQQALGQGPQFIFQYYEEEERQRGNFPDRFSGHQFPNYSSELNVNALLLGDSALYLCASSLLRGETQYFGPGTRLLVL.